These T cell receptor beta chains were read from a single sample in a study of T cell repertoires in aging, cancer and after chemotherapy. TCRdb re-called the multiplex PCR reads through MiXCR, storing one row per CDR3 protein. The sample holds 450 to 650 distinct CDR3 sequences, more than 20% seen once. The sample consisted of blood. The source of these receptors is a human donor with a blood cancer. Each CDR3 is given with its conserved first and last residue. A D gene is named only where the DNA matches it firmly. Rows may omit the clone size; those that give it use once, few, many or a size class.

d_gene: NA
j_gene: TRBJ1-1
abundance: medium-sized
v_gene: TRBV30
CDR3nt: TGTGCCTGGAGTGTAGGGGTTAGGACTGAAGCTTTCTTT
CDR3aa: CAWSVGVRTEAFF

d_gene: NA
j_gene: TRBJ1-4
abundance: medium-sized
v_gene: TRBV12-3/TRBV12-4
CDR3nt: TGTGCCAGCAGTTTGGCAGGGATGGAAAAACTGTTTTTT
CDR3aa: CASSLAGMEKLFF

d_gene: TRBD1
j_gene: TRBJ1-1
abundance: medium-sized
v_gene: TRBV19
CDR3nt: TGTGCCAGTAGCCCACAGGGGACTACGGGGGTTGAAGCTTTCTTT
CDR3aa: CASSPQGTTGVEAFF

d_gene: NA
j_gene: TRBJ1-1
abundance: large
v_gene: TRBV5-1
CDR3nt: TGCGCCAGCAGCTTGGCCGTGGGGGCGAACACTGAAGCTTTCTTT
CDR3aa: CASSLAVGANTEAFF

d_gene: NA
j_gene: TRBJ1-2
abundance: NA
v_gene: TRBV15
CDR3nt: TGTGCCACCAGCAGGCCCCCAGCAGGGAACTATGGCTACACCTTC
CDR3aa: CATSRPPAGNYGYTF

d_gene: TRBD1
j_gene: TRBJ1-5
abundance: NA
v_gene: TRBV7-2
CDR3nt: TGTGCCAGCAGCTCGGGACAGACCGGCAATCAGCCCCAGCATTTT
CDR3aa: CASSSGQTGNQPQHF

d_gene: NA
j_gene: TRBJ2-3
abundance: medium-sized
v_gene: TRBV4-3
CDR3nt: TGCGCCAGCAGCCAGACTAGGTTTGGCACAGATACGCAGTATTTT
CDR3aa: CASSQTRFGTDTQYF

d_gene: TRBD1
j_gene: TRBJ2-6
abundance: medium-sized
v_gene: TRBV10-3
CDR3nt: TGTGCCATCAGGAACTCACAGGGGTCAAAATCTGGGGCCAACGTCCTGACTTTC
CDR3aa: CAIRNSQGSKSGANVLTF

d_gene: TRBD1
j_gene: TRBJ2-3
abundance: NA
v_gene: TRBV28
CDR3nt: TGTGCCAGCAGCACAGGGGGCCCGGCAGATACGCAGTATTTT
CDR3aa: CASSTGGPADTQYF

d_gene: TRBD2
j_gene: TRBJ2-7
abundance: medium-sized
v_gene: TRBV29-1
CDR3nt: TGCAGCGTTGAGGGAGGGGCAGGGCCATGGGGGGAGCAGTACTTC
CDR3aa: CSVEGGAGPWGEQYF

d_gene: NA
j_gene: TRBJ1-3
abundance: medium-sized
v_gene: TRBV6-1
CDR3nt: TGTGCCAGCAGTGAAGGGGATCCGGGACAACTTAATTTT
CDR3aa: CASSEGDPGQLNF

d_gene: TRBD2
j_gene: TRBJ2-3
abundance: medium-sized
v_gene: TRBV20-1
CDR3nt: TGCAGTGCTAGCGGACTAGCGGGAACGGTAGATACGCAGTATTTT
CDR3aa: CSASGLAGTVDTQYF

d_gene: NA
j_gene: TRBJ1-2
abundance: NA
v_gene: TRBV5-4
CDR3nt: TGTGCCAGCAGCTTGGGCATGTGGCTGTTGGACGAAGGCTACACCTTC
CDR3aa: CASSLGMWLLDEGYTF

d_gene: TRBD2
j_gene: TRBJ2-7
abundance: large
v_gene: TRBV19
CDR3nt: TGTGCCAGTAGTAAGTGGACTAGCGGGGCCTACGAGCAGTACTTC
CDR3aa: CASSKWTSGAYEQYF

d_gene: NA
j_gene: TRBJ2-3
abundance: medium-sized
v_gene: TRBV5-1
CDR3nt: TGCGCCAGCAGCTTGCGGGCCAGGGCGGAAGATACGCAGTATTTT
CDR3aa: CASSLRARAEDTQYF

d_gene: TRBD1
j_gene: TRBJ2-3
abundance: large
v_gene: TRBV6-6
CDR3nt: TGTGCCAGCAGTAAAGACAGGGCCAATACGCAGTATTTT
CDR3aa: CASSKDRANTQYF

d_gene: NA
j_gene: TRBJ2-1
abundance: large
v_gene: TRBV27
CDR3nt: TGTGCCAGCAGTTTGGGCACTCCGGCAGATGAGCAGTTCTTC
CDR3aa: CASSLGTPADEQFF

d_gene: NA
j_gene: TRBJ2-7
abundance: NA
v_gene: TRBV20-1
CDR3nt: TGCAGTGCTAGTACAGGGTTCTACGAGCAGTACTTC
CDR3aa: CSASTGFYEQYF

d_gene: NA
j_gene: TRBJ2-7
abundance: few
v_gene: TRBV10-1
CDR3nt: TGCGCCAGCAGTGAGTCTCGAATTGGACGCGACGAGCAGTACTTC
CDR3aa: CASSESRIGRDEQYF

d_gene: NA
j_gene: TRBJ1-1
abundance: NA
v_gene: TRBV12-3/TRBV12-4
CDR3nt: TGTGCCAGCAGCCTACAGGGAGCGGCGGGAGCTTTCTTT
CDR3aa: CASSLQGAAGAFF

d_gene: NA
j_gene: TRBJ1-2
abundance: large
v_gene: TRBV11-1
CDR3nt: TGTGCCAGCAGCTCGACACAGGGTAACTATGGCTACACCTTC
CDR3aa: CASSSTQGNYGYTF

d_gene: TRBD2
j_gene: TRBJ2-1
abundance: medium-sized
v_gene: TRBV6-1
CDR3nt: TGTGCCAGCAGTGGGGCTAGCGGGAGTTACAATGAGCAGTTCTTC
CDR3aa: CASSGASGSYNEQFF

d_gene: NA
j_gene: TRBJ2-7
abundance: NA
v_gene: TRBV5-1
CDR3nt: TGCGCCAGCAGCTTGCGGCAGGCCTACGAGCAGTACTTC
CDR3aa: CASSLRQAYEQYF

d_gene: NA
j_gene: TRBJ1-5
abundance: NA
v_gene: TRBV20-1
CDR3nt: TGCAGTGCTAGACTGGGCGCCGGGATTGGCCAGCCCCAGCATTTT
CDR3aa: CSARLGAGIGQPQHF

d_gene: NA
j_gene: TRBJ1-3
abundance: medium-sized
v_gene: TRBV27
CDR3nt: TGTGCCAGCAGTTTTACTCGGGGCAAAACCATATATTTT
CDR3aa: CASSFTRGKTIYF

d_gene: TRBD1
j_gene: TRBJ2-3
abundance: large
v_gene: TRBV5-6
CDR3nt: TGTGCCAGCAGCTTGGGGACAGGGAAAACAGATACGCAGTATTTT
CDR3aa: CASSLGTGKTDTQYF

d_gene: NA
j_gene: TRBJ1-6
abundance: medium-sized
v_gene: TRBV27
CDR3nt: TGTGCCATCCGGGAGTCGGAGAATTCACCCCTCCACTTT
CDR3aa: CAIRESENSPLHF

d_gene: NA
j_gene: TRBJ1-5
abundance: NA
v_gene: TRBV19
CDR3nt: TGTGCCAGTACCCCGAACGGGGAGTCCCAGCCCCAGCATTTT
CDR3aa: CASTPNGESQPQHF

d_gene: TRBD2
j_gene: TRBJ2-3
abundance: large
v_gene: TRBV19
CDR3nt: TGTGCCAGTAGTATAATCGGGGGGGCCTGTTATTTT
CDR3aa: CASSIIGGACYF

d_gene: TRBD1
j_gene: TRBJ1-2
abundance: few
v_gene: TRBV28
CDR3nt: TGTGCCAGCACCTTACAGGGGAACTATGGCTACACCTTC
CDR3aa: CASTLQGNYGYTF

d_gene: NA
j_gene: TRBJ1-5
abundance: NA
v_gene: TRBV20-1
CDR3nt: TGCAGTGCTTCTCGGGACGGCCCCAATCAGCCCCAACATTTT
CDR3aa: CSASRDGPNQPQHF

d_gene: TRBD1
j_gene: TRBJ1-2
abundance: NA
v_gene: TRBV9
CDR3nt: TGTGCCAGCAGCCCTACCATACAGGGGGGCTACACCTTC
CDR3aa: CASSPTIQGGYTF

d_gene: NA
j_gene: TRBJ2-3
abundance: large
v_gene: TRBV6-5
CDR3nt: TGTGCCACCTCCGGCCGGGGCCCCGATACGCAGTATTTT
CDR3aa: CATSGRGPDTQYF

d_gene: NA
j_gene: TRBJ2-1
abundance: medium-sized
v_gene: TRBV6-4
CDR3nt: TGTGCCAGCAGTGACTCCGCCAGGGACGGCAGCAATGAGCAGTTCTTC
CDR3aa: CASSDSARDGSNEQFF

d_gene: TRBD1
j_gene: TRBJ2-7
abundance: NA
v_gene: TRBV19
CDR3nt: TGTGCCAGTAGGGAGGACAGGAGCTCCTACGAGCAGTACTTC
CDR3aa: CASREDRSSYEQYF

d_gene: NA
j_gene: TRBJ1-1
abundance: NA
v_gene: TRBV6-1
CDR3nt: TGTGCCAGTTCGGACAGAATGAACACTGAAGCTTTCTTT
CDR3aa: CASSDRMNTEAFF

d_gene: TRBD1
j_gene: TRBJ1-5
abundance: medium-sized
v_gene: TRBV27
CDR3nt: TGTGCCAGCACCACAGGGGGCAGGCAGCCCCAGCATTTT
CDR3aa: CASTTGGRQPQHF

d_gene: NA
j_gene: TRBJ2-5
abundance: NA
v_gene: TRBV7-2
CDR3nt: TGTGCCAGCAGCCACCAAGAGACCCAGTACTTC
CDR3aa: CASSHQETQYF

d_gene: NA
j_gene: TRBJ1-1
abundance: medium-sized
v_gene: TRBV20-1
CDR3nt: TGCAGTGCTACGATAGCAGAAGCTTTCTTT
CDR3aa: CSATIAEAFF

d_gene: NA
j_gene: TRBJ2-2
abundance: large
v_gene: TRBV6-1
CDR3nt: TGTGCCAGCGCGGGCTCCCGGGGCACCGGGGAGCTGTTTTTT
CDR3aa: CASAGSRGTGELFF

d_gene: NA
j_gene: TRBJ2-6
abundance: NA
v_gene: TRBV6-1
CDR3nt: TGTGCCAGCTCCCAGGGGCGAGGGGCCAACGTCCTGACTTTC
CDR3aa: CASSQGRGANVLTF